The rows below give T cell receptor beta chains drawn from one sample of a study of T cell responses to AZD1222 COVID-19 vaccine. TCRdb's table, derived via immunoSEQ multiplex PCR, lists solely in-frame clones and lacks some. The profile shows more than 150,000 clones, around 86% of them singletons. This specimen consisted of peripheral blood, obtained on day 0 of MenACWY control vaccination. These receptors all stem from an adult in good health. CDR3s include the opening cysteine and the closing phenylalanine or tryptophan. Each record gives: clone size, J gene, V gene, D gene, CDR3 DNA, CDR3 protein. The D gene is left open where the match is weak. Clone size is shown for a subset of rows, as once, few, many or a class of expanded clone.

>NA|TRBJ2-7|TRBV13|TRBD1
TGTGCCAGCAGCTTAGGTCTTCGGGGACAGGGTGGGTACGAGCAGTACTTC
CASSLGLRGQGGYEQYF
>once|TRBJ1-1|TRBV7-9|NA
TGTGCCAGCAGCCCCTTCGTGGGTGGTGAAGCTTTCTTT
CASSPFVGGEAFF
>NA|TRBJ2-5|TRBV5-1|NA
TGCGCCAGCAGCCCTACGGACAGCCAAGAGACCCAGTACTTC
CASSPTDSQETQYF
>NA|TRBJ1-1|TRBV9|TRBD1
TGTGCCAGCAGCGCGGGACAGGGTCTGAACACTGAAGCTTTCTTT
CASSAGQGLNTEAFF
>NA|TRBJ2-7|TRBV27|TRBD1
TGTGCCAGCAGTCCCCGGACAGGGTTCTACGAGCAGTACTTC
CASSPRTGFYEQYF
>NA|TRBJ2-1|TRBV19|NA
TGTGCCACCCAGGGGCAGGGGCGGGGGAACAATGAGCAGTTCTTC
CATQGQGRGNNEQFF
>NA|TRBJ2-3|TRBV5-1|NA
TGCGCCAGCTTCGAGGTGGGGACAGATACGCAGTATTTT
CASFEVGTDTQYF
>NA|TRBJ1-1|TRBV7-8|NA
TGTGCCAGCAGCACCACTACGAACACTGAAGCTTTCTTT
CASSTTTNTEAFF
>NA|TRBJ1-3|TRBV6-5|NA
TGTGCCAGCAGTTCCCTAGGGGGGACTGGAAACACCATATATTTT
CASSSLGGTGNTIYF
>once|TRBJ2-3|TRBV7-3|NA
TGTGCCAGCAGCTTAAGGCAGGGACTCTCAGATACGCAGTATTTT
CASSLRQGLSDTQYF
>NA|TRBJ1-6|TRBV6-5|TRBD1
TGTGCCAGCAGAGACCAGGGGACAGGGGCTTCACCCCTCCACTTT
CASRDQGTGASPLHF
>NA|TRBJ2-1|TRBV6-5|TRBD2
TGTGCCACCCGCCCGGCGGGGGAAAACAATGAGCAGTTCTTC
CATRPAGENNEQFF
>NA|TRBJ2-1|TRBV29-1|TRBD2
TGCAGCGGGACTAGCGGGAGACAAAGGACCCTCTACAATGAGCAGTTCTTC
CSGTSGRQRTLYNEQFF
>NA|TRBJ2-7|TRBV5-6|NA
TGTGCCAGCAGGAACTTCTCGGGGGACGAGCAGTACTTC
CASRNFSGDEQYF
>NA|TRBJ2-5|TRBV9|NA
TGTGCCAGCAGCGTAGGGCCACAGGGGAGGTATGAGACCCAGTACTTC
CASSVGPQGRYETQYF
>NA|TRBJ1-2|TRBV2|NA
TGTGCCAGCGGGGCAGAAAGTAACTATGGCTACACCTTC
CASGAESNYGYTF
>NA|TRBJ1-2|TRBV4-3|NA
TGCGCCAGCAGCCAAGACTCGACAGGAAACTATGGCTACACCTTC
CASSQDSTGNYGYTF
>NA|TRBJ2-3|TRBV9|TRBD1
TGTGCCAGCAGCCGGGACAGGACAGATACGCAGTATTTT
CASSRDRTDTQYF
>NA|TRBJ1-2|TRBV28|NA
TGTGCCAGCAGTTTATTATCAACTAACTATGGCTACACCTTC
CASSLLSTNYGYTF
>NA|TRBJ2-7|TRBV29-1|TRBD1
TGCAGCGCCACCCCCGGGACAGACCCTTACGAGCAGTACTTC
CSATPGTDPYEQYF
>NA|TRBJ1-3|TRBV19|NA
TGTGCCAGTAGGGATTCCAGGTCCAGCTCTGGAAACACCATATATTTT
CASRDSRSSSGNTIYF
>NA|TRBJ2-3|TRBV7-2|TRBD1
TGTGCCAGCAGCTCCCGACAGGGGACAGTTACGCAGTATTTT
CASSSRQGTVTQYF
>once|TRBJ1-2|TRBV2|NA
TGTGCCAGCAGTGAGGTAGCTAACTATGGCTACACCTTC
CASSEVANYGYTF
>NA|TRBJ1-4|TRBV18|NA
TGTGCCAGCTCACCACAGGGACGGGGAGCTAATGAAAAACTGTTCTTT
CASSPQGRGANEKLFF
>NA|TRBJ2-1|TRBV7-8|NA
TGTGCCAGCAGCTCCCCTCTTGAGCAGTTCTTC
CASSSPLEQFF
>few|TRBJ2-1|TRBV25-1|TRBD2
TGTGCCAGCAGTGATCACCGAAGCGGGAGATATCGGAATGAGCAGTTCTTC
CASSDHRSGRYRNEQFF
>NA|TRBJ1-2|TRBV10-3|NA
TGTGCCATCAGTGAGTCGAATCGCGGTTACGCTAACTATGGCTACACCTTC
CAISESNRGYANYGYTF
>NA|TRBJ2-1|TRBV5-1|TRBD2
TGCGCCACCACAGCGGGGCCTAAGAGCAATGAGCAGTTCTTC
CATTAGPKSNEQFF
>NA|TRBJ1-2|TRBV7-5|NA
TGTGTCAGAAGCTTACGACATGGCGGTGGAGGTGCGTATGGCTACACCTTC
CVRSLRHGGGGAYGYTF
>NA|TRBJ2-1|TRBV7-6|NA
TGTGCCAGCAGCTTAGGGGGGGCCCGGCGGGCTGAGCAGTTCTTC
CASSLGGARRAEQFF
>NA|TRBJ1-1|TRBV3-1/TRBV3-2|NA
TGTGCCAGCAGCCAAGATCACAGAAGGTACACTGAAGCTTTCTTT
CASSQDHRRYTEAFF
>NA|TRBJ1-6|TRBV3-1/TRBV3-2|NA
TGTGCCAGCAGCCCCCTCGGGCCGAGCTCCTATAATTCACCCCTCCACTTT
CASSPLGPSSYNSPLHF
>NA|TRBJ1-2|TRBV4-1|NA
TGCGCCAGCAGCCAAGGGACTACCTTCGGGAGTCATGGCTACACCTTC
CASSQGTTFGSHGYTF
>NA|TRBJ1-5|TRBV6-1|NA
TGTGCCAGCAGTGAAAGCACGGGGAATCAGCCCCAGCATTTT
CASSESTGNQPQHF
>NA|TRBJ2-1|TRBV7-6|NA
TGTGCCAGCAGCTTATCGGTGGTTAAGAGCTCCTACAATGAGCAGTTCTTC
CASSLSVVKSSYNEQFF
>NA|TRBJ2-7|TRBV11-3|TRBD2
TGTGCCAGCAGCTTAGGAGGGACTAGCGGGGGAACCTACGAGCAGTACTTC
CASSLGGTSGGTYEQYF
>NA|TRBJ1-6|TRBV4-3|NA
TGCGCCAGCAGCCAAGAATCCCCCCCAGGGCATAATTCACCCCTCCACTTT
CASSQESPPGHNSPLHF
>NA|TRBJ2-1|TRBV7-9|TRBD2
TGTGCCAGCAGCTCCCTACTAGCGGATTCCTACAATGAGCAGTTCTTC
CASSSLLADSYNEQFF
>NA|TRBJ2-3|TRBV10-3|NA
TGTGCCATCAGTGAGGGAAATGCGGGAAGCACAGATACGCAGTATTTT
CAISEGNAGSTDTQYF
>NA|TRBJ2-2|TRBV5-1|NA
TGCGCCAGCAGCTTGGTTCCGGGAAACACCGGGGAGCTGTTTTTT
CASSLVPGNTGELFF
>NA|TRBJ2-3|TRBV5-1|TRBD1
TGCGCCAGCAGCCCCGGACAGGGAACAGATACGCAGTATTTT
CASSPGQGTDTQYF
>few|TRBJ2-5|TRBV10-3|NA
TGTGCCATCAGGGCTCAGGGCCAAGAGACCCAGTACTTC
CAIRAQGQETQYF
>NA|TRBJ1-5|TRBV30|TRBD1
TGTGCCTGGAACTCCGCCAGGGGGAGGGGGCCCCAGCATTTT
CAWNSARGRGPQHF
>once|TRBJ2-5|TRBV30|NA
TGTGCCTGGAGTGTACTTGGCAGGCAAGAGACCCAGTACTTC
CAWSVLGRQETQYF
>NA|TRBJ1-5|TRBV18|NA
TGTGCCAGCTCACCAGAGGAATACAGAAATCAGCCCCAGCATTTT
CASSPEEYRNQPQHF
>NA|TRBJ2-7|TRBV21-1|NA
TGTGCCAGCAGCTCGACCGGGCACTACTCCTACGAGCAGTACTTC
CASSSTGHYSYEQYF
>NA|TRBJ1-4|TRBV5-6|NA
TGTGCCAGCAGCTCCGAGGGCAGCCAGCTGTTTTTT
CASSSEGSQLFF
>once|TRBJ2-1|TRBV7-9|TRBD2
TGTGCCACTGGAGCGGGAGGGTTCGATGAGCAGTTCTTC
CATGAGGFDEQFF
>NA|TRBJ2-1|TRBV7-8|NA
TGTGCCAGCAGTTCGGACAGCACATTTCACAATGAGCAGTTCTTC
CASSSDSTFHNEQFF
>NA|TRBJ1-5|TRBV29-1|NA
TGCAGCGTTGGGGACATAGATCAGCCCCAGCATTTT
CSVGDIDQPQHF
>NA|TRBJ2-1|TRBV7-2|TRBD2
TGTGCCAGCAGCATTAGCGGGGGGGCGGGTAATGAGCAGTTCTTC
CASSISGGAGNEQFF
>NA|TRBJ2-7|TRBV6-1|NA
TGTGCCAGCAGTGATTGGGGCTACGAGCAGTACTTC
CASSDWGYEQYF
>NA|TRBJ2-2|TRBV11-1|NA
TGTGCCAGCAGCTTAGTCGGGGTAGGAACCGGGGAGCTGTTTTTT
CASSLVGVGTGELFF
>few|TRBJ1-1|TRBV21-1|NA
TGTGCCAGCAGCGATACAGGGGGGGCTGAAGCTTTCTTT
CASSDTGGAEAFF